This TCR beta chain was recorded in a study of T cell repertoires in cytomegalovirus infection. Study context: CMV infection together with matching HLA type was indicated by public TCR beta signatures. Findings and caveats of the study: Accumulated public TCR beta family frequency recognized individuals carrying CMV together with the relevant HLA. It was HLA-C-restricted CMV-specific TCR beta clonotypes that dominated the response ex vivo.

TCRdb itself ran the reads through MiXCR, one entry per CDR3 protein. Of nearly 700,000 distinct CDR3 sequences listed, 30% to 35% were seen once; the top ten hold over 15%. Only a few counts were recorded for this clonotype. The antigen is unknown. The length of the CDR3 is 14 residues. V was pared by 4 bases and J by 4 bases, with 13 bases between. The germline CDR1 and CDR2 sequences are SGHTA and FQGNSA. This TCR derives from a human donor in good health (CMV status not recorded). Some clones in this sample may be carry-over from other donors' samples. The chain has TRBV7-2 and TRBJ1-1; D ambiguous. This material consisted of cultured PBMCs, taken from culture after CMV antigen stimulation. This CDR3 reads CASSSDPQSTEAFF. The CDR3 DNA sequence: TGTGCCAGCAGCTCGGATCCACAAAGCACTGAAGCTTTCTTT.